This T cell receptor beta chain is drawn from a study of vaccination effects on CD4 cells after COVID-19. Study outcomes and limitations: The authors studied few convalescent patients and collected no early post-infection timepoints. Clones from infection and from vaccination both contracted markedly late after vaccination.

As to this clone: Antigen: not known.

Trimming took 5 bases from V and 0 from J; bases not matched to a gene: 5. The length of the CDR3 is 17 residues. Germline V gene data show CDR1 as SEHNR and CDR2 as FQNEAQ (reference sequence). Only in-frame clones appear in the TCRdb table, and some are missing; sequencing was by immunoSEQ multiplex PCR. This table has about 48,000 clones, 65% to 80% appearing once. With more than nine days of culture completed, CD4+ T cells were isolated. The study found no prior SARS-CoV-2 infection in the vaccine recipients, who tested negative for nucleocapsid antibodies. IL-2 medium took the place of half the medium on both days 3 and 7.

This TCR came from a human donor who received a COVID-19 vaccine. The chain carries TRBV7-9 and TRBJ2-7; the match to TRBD2 covers 15 bases. The material was CD4+ T cells from PBMCs cultured without peptide, obtained before COVID-19 vaccination. CDR3 region: CASSTGLAGGSSYEQYF. CDR3 DNA: TGTGCCAGCAGCACGGGACTAGCGGGGGGCAGCTCCTACGAGCAGTACTTC.